This T cell receptor (beta chain) was identified during a study of chemoradiotherapy in HPV16-positive cancers. Study-level points and caveats: Functional assays defining HPV-specific T cells used only a couple of HPV16-positive patients.

Regarding this clone: Its antigen is unknown.

Libraries were prepared by immunoSEQ multiplex PCR; TCRdb keeps only in-frame clonotypes and omits some of them. The sample gives more than 30,000 clones, 80% to 90% of which show up once; approximately 3% is in the top ten. Trimming removed 4 bases from V and 3 bases from J, with 5 bases in between. Looked up from germline, CDR1 is SGHRS and CDR2 is YFSETQ. The CDR3 length is 11 residues. The origin of this receptor is a human donor with HPV-associated anogenital cancer. The input for sequencing was blood, taken from a patient who underwent chemoradiotherapy. The chain recombines TRBV5-1 with TRBJ2-7; no clear D gene. CDR3 amino acids: CASSQGYEQYF. The CDR3 DNA sequence: TGCGCCAGCAGCCAAGGCTACGAGCAGTACTTC.